The 20 T cell receptor beta chains below were found in one sample sequenced in a study of blood T cell repertoires in COVID-19. TCRdb keeps only in-frame clones here, not all; method: immunoSEQ multiplex PCR. Of fewer than 90,000 clones listed, over 60% are singletons. Sequenced material: peripheral blood. These receptors came from a man between 60 and 75 years old with COVID-19, enrolled during active disease.

V and J are TRBV9 and TRBJ2-5, with D tentatively TRBD1 (5 bases). CDR3 length: 13 residues. Germline lookup yields CDR1 SGDLS and CDR2 YYNGEE. V was pared by 2 bases and J by 0 bases, with 5 bases between. CDR3 in amino acids: CASSVGHQETQYF. CDR3 bases: TGTGCCAGCAGCGTGGGGCACCAAGAGACCCAGTACTTC.

This rearrangement joins TRBV3-1 (or the pseudogene TRBV3-2) to TRBJ1-1; D ambiguous. The CDR3 is made up of 13 amino acids. CDR1 is LGHDT, CDR2 YNNKEL, per germline (reference sequence). The V end lost 0 bases, the J end lost 4 bases, and 6 bases lay between the germline ends. CDR3 loop: CASSQDGITEAFF. The DNA for the CDR3 is TGTGCCAGCAGCCAAGACGGGATCACTGAAGCTTTCTTT.

V usage is TRBV5-1 and J usage is TRBJ2-1; TRBD2 aligns across 13 bases. Trimming at V came to 6 bases and at J to 9 bases, leaving 9 bases not matched to a gene. Germline lookup yields CDR1 SGHRS and CDR2 YFSETQ. This CDR3 has 15 amino acids. DNA of the CDR3: TGCGCCAGCATACGAGAGGGACTAGCGGGATCTGAGCAGTTCTTC. Translated: CASIREGLAGSEQFF.

This chain links TRBV4-2 with TRBJ1-4; 7 bases fit TRBD1. V was clipped by 3 bases and J by 3 bases; unmatched bases: 13. Germline-derived CDR1 and CDR2 are LGHNA and YNFKEQ. The CDR3 length is 18 residues. CDR3 bases: TGTGCCAGCAGCCATTCCCCAAACGTGGGGACAGCTAATGAAAAACTGTTTTTT. It encodes CASSHSPNVGTANEKLFF.

The rearrangement links TRBV4-2 to TRBJ2-5, with 8 bases that match TRBD2. The germline CDR1 and CDR2 sequences are LGHNA and YNFKEQ. This CDR3 has 19 residues. V lost 3 bases, J lost 3 bases, and 18 bases stayed unmatched. CDR3 nucleotides: TGTGCCAGCAGCCAGAGACCGGGACTAGGTTCGGCCGGGGAAGAGACCCAGTACTTC. Its protein product is CASSQRPGLGSAGEETQYF.

V and J are TRBV24-1 and TRBJ2-1; D possibly corresponds to TRBD2 (6 bases). The CDR3 runs 15 residues. Trimming removed 1 base from V and 6 bases from J, with 12 bases in between. The germline V gene encodes CDR1 KGHDR and CDR2 SFDVKD. The CDR3 nucleotides read TGTGCCACCAGTGATTTTCGACGGGAGCCCAATGAGCAGTTCTTC. Translation gives CATSDFRREPNEQFF.

V and J are TRBV21-1 and TRBJ2-7; the table's TRBD2 call for D was not verified on the DNA. TRBV21-1 is noted as a pseudogene. CDR3 length: 14 residues. CDR3 in DNA: TGTGCCAGATCTCCGACTAGCCTGGTTAGGGGTAAGTACTTC. Its protein is CARSPTSLVRGKYF.

CDR3 residues: CASSQGQGIYSYTF. CDR3 bases: TGTGCCAGCAGCCAAGGACAGGGGATTTATAGCTACACCTTC. The chain is built from TRBV3-1 (or the pseudogene TRBV3-2) and TRBJ1-2, with 8 bases aligning to TRBD1. The CDR3 sequence is 14 residues long. J was trimmed by 9 bases and V by 1 base; bases with no gene match: 7. From germline, CDR1 is LGHDT and CDR2 YNNKEL (reference sequence).

This clone turned up a few times. This chain joins TRBV6-6 and TRBJ2-7; TRBD2 agrees at 8 bases. The V gene's germline CDR1 is MNHNY and CDR2 SVGAGI (reference sequence). The CDR3 is 14 residues long. The ends lost 5 bases at V and 1 base at J; junction bases unmatched: 4. This CDR3 reads CASSTPGGSYEQYF. The CDR3 nucleotides are TGTGCCAGCAGTACGCCGGGGGGGTCCTACGAGCAGTACTTC.

This clone was observed a few times. The rearrangement joins TRBV29-1 to TRBJ2-1; D remains unclear. The CDR3 is 15 residues long. Trimming took 1 base from V and 8 from J, leaving 18 bases between them. The germline V gene has CDR1 SQVTM and CDR2 ANQGSEA. The DNA of the CDR3 is TGCAGCGTTGAAGCTGTTGGGCAGGTCTTCGATGAGCAGTTCTTC. It yields the protein CSVEAVGQVFDEQFF.

V gene TRBV6-6 combines with J gene TRBJ1-1; D uncertain. Trimming removed 3 bases at V and 1 base at J, with 9 bases between. Germline V gene sequence: CDR1 MNHNY, CDR2 SVGAGI (reference sequence). This CDR3 contains 14 residues. The CDR3 spells CASSYGQSNTEAFF. CDR3 bases: TGTGCCAGCAGTTATGGCCAGTCGAACACTGAAGCTTTCTTT.

This clone was detected a few times. The chain recombines TRBV28 with TRBJ1-5; 9 bases agree with TRBD1. This CDR3 region has 14 residues. CDR1 is MDHEN, CDR2 SYDVKM, per germline. The V segment lost 10 bases and the J segment 5 bases; nucleotides outside the gene matches: 9. The CDR3 sequence is CAIHTGTGYQPQHF. The CDR3 nucleotides are TGTGCCATCCACACCGGGACAGGGTATCAGCCCCAGCATTTT.

This sequence joins TRBV11-2 and TRBJ2-1, with D maybe TRBD1 (5 bases). CDR1 and CDR2 (germline): SGHAT, FQNNGV. This CDR3 contains 13 residues. V lost 5 bases and J lost 8, with 13 bases in between. Written as DNA, the CDR3 is TGTGCCAGCAGCGTGGGCCCCAGGGATGAGCAGTTCTTC. Amino acid sequence: CASSVGPRDEQFF.

The V and J genes are TRBV5-1 and TRBJ2-3; TRBD2 aligns across 12 bases. Per the germline V gene, CDR1 is SGHRS and CDR2 is YFSETQ. After removal of 3 bases from V and 0 bases from J, the junction contained 2 bases not matched to a gene. The CDR3 has 16 amino acids. The CDR3 is CASSWGTSGSTDTQYF. The DNA for the CDR3 is TGCGCCAGCAGCTGGGGGACTAGCGGGAGCACAGATACGCAGTATTTT.

V is TRBV12-3 or TRBV12-4 and J is TRBJ2-5; D might be TRBD2 (5 bases). The CDR3 contains 12 residues. V was clipped by 4 bases and J by 3 bases, with 6 bases between them. DNA of the CDR3: TGTGCCAGCAGTTCCGGGGAAGAGACCCAGTACTTC. Encoded protein: CASSSGEETQYF.

The V gene is TRBV25-1, the J gene TRBJ2-7; D is possibly TRBD2 (6 bases). Germline V CDR1 and CDR2: MGHDK, SYGVNS. V lost 8 bases, J lost 4 bases, and 18 bases lay in between. The CDR3 spans 14 residues. The CDR3, as DNA: TGTGCCAGCCAGTCGCCCGCGGGACGATACGAGCAGTACTTC. Its protein product is CASQSPAGRYEQYF.

The chain couples TRBV6-2 or TRBV6-3 to TRBJ2-2; 8 nucleotides match TRBD2. V lost 6 bases to trimming and J lost 1 base; unmatched junction nucleotides: 4. Germline V gives CDR1 MNHEY, CDR2 SVGEGT. CDR3 size: 15 residues. In DNA form, the CDR3 reads TGTGCCAGCAGCTCTCTAGCGGGGAACACCGGGGAGCTGTTTTTT. This translates into CASSSLAGNTGELFF.

The rearrangement joins TRBV5-4 to TRBJ1-2, with D maybe TRBD1 (5 bases). V was shortened by 1 base and J by 1 base, with 11 bases between the two germline ends. CDR1 and CDR2 (germline): SGHNT, YYREEE (reference sequence). The CDR3 covers 15 residues. The CDR3 nucleotides read TGTGCCAGCAGCTTGTCCGCAGGGAATAACTATGGCTACACCTTC. Translation: CASSLSAGNNYGYTF.

V gene TRBV6-5 combines with J gene TRBJ1-1; a possible D gene is TRBD1 (6 bases). The CDR3 covers 14 residues. Trimming pared 6 bases from V and 0 bases from J, leaving 11 bases between. Germline V lookup: CDR1 MNHEY, CDR2 SVGAGI. The CDR3 nucleotides are TGTGCCAGCAGGGGGCGGACAGTGAACACTGAAGCTTTCTTT. It encodes CASRGRTVNTEAFF.

The table lists this clone with many counts. The genes are TRBV11-2 and TRBJ2-2, with a tentative D call TRBD1 (5 bases). Germline-derived CDR1 and CDR2 are SGHAT and FQNNGV. Trimming removed 2 bases from V and 5 bases from J, with 12 bases in between. The CDR3 runs to 15 residues. The CDR3 loop is CASSLRQGGTGELFF. CDR3 coding DNA: TGTGCCAGCAGCTTAAGGCAGGGCGGAACCGGGGAGCTGTTTTTT.